Listed below are T cell receptor beta chains from one sample, sequenced in a study of OX40 agonist ivuxolimab in advanced cancers. The method was immunoSEQ multiplex PCR; TCRdb's version includes in-frame clones alone and lacks a portion of them. The sample records around 68,000 clones, 91% being singletons. The specimen comprised CD4+ or CD8+ T cells sorted from blood, sampled in a trial of the OX40 agonist ivuxolimab. The receptors were sampled from an adult with an advanced solid tumor such as melanoma, head and neck, liver or kidney cancer. The conserved cysteine and the conserved F or W are not part of the CDR3 here.

cdr3_aa: ASSFAGTSGSYNEQF
v_call: TRBV7-9

cdr3_aa: ASSIRTSGNNEQF
v_call: TRBV2

cdr3_aa: ASSITGTGVRNTEAF
v_call: TRBV5-6

cdr3_aa: ASSLAGGGGYTEAF
v_call: TRBV7-9

cdr3_aa: ASSVRWEGGNEQF
v_call: TRBV9

cdr3_aa: ASSLLRGPYEQY
v_call: TRBV6-6

cdr3_aa: ASGGDFYNEQF
v_call: TRBV2

cdr3_aa: ASSLSQTAPYEQY
v_call: TRBV27

cdr3_aa: ATSRTLDRTDTQY
v_call: TRBV15

cdr3_aa: AISYGPRNSPLH
v_call: TRBV10-3

cdr3_aa: ASSYPGQGYNEQF
v_call: TRBV5-4

cdr3_aa: ASSTRQAPYEQY
v_call: TRBV19

cdr3_aa: ASGLYLIGSGYT
v_call: TRBV12-5

cdr3_aa: ASSSGLAGVLHNEQF
v_call: TRBV5-1

cdr3_aa: ASSFAGGAETQY
v_call: TRBV6-5

cdr3_aa: ASSWYRGRNTEAF
v_call: TRBV7-2

cdr3_aa: ASSLGGQPDSEAF
v_call: TRBV7-9

cdr3_aa: AWSVRGDTEAF
v_call: TRBV30

cdr3_aa: ASSRSGPGQDTQY
v_call: TRBV5-1

cdr3_aa: ASGEAGLPYEQY
v_call: TRBV12-5

cdr3_aa: ASSLALAGGADTQY
v_call: TRBV5-4

cdr3_aa: ASRAPGQPNYGYT
v_call: TRBV6-5

cdr3_aa: ASSGQVTNEKLF
v_call: TRBV19

cdr3_aa: ASSSHSLPQH
v_call: TRBV18

cdr3_aa: ASSLEEGQPQH
v_call: TRBV7-6

cdr3_aa: ASSLLQGQGIYEQY
v_call: TRBV11-2

cdr3_aa: ASSSLRNYEQY
v_call: TRBV27

cdr3_aa: ASSEGTGATGELF
v_call: TRBV6-4

cdr3_aa: ASETSGKNNEQF
v_call: TRBV5-1

cdr3_aa: ASSLGGANQPQH
v_call: TRBV6-6

cdr3_aa: ASSLVQRGNNEQF
v_call: TRBV5-1

cdr3_aa: ASSKGDRAPRDTQY
v_call: TRBV21-1

cdr3_aa: SVDGEGSTDTQY
v_call: TRBV29-1

cdr3_aa: ASSLGLAGGPVNIQY
v_call: TRBV5-5

cdr3_aa: ATRNPTDTQY
v_call: TRBV6-5

cdr3_aa: ASSYSQGGTNEKLF
v_call: TRBV6-5

cdr3_aa: ASSLSQYQETQY
v_call: TRBV7-9

cdr3_aa: AWRAQADTEAF
v_call: TRBV30

cdr3_aa: ASSPGQLQYNEQF
v_call: TRBV5-8

cdr3_aa: ASKKDRETYEQY
v_call: TRBV21-1

cdr3_aa: ASSWTDRRETQY
v_call: TRBV6-6

cdr3_aa: AISAEVTLGAGELF
v_call: TRBV10-3

cdr3_aa: ASSTGTSNTEAF
v_call: TRBV5-1

cdr3_aa: ASSLSVGGLAAEQF
v_call: TRBV9

cdr3_aa: ASTFGRELNNEQF
v_call: TRBV5-1

cdr3_aa: SWSGTSTNEKLF
v_call: TRBV29-1

cdr3_aa: ASAGTTVLAGYSTDTQY
v_call: TRBV19

cdr3_aa: ASSLTRFNSPLH
v_call: TRBV11-2

cdr3_aa: ASTLAGVEQY
v_call: TRBV2

cdr3_aa: ASPGLASYYEQY
v_call: TRBV21-1

cdr3_aa: ASRWGRGPYEQY
v_call: TRBV2

cdr3_aa: ASSQVRRPPGNTIY
v_call: TRBV14